One sample yielded the 2 T cell receptor beta chains listed below, sequenced in a study of T-cell memory formation after mild COVID-19. Each CDR3 protein is one row after TCRdb ran MiXCR on the 5' RACE reads. Here the sample spans roughly 250,000 distinct CDR3 sequences, 15% to 20% being singletons. The sequencing input was PBMCs or a T cell subset sorted from them (not recorded which). The origin of the receptors is a man younger than 35 who had mild COVID-19 (a few samples of this study predate the infection). Cell type and time point are not known.

The chain links TRBV4-3 to TRBJ2-1, with TRBD1 as a possible D gene (6 bases). Deletions cut 1 base from V and 0 bases from J, with 10 bases between. CDR1 and CDR2 (germline): LGHNA, YSLEER. The CDR3 loop spans 16 amino acids. CDR3 residues: CASSQGTVSSYNEQFF. Here the CDR3 DNA reads TGCGCCAGCAGCCAAGGGACAGTGAGCTCCTACAATGAGCAGTTCTTC.

The table lists this clonotype with a few counts. The genes are TRBV5-5 and TRBJ2-1; D gene unclear. V was cut by 1 base and J by 2 bases, with 7 bases left in between. This CDR3 spans 14 amino acids. In germline, CDR1 is SGHKS, CDR2 YYEKEE (reference sequence). The chain's CDR3 is CASSLRHPYNEQFF. The CDR3 DNA is TGTGCCAGCAGCTTGAGACACCCCTACAATGAGCAGTTCTTC. The whole variable domain, filled in from reference TRBV5-5 and TRBJ2-1, reads DAGVTQSPTHLIKTRGQQVTLRCSPISGHKSVSWYQQVLGQGPQFIFQYYEKEERGRGNFPDRFSARQFPNYSSELNVNALLLGDSALYLCASSLRHPYNEQFFGPGTRLTVL.